Following are 18 T cell receptor beta chains from one sample sequenced in a study of PD-1 blockade in classical Hodgkin lymphoma. Libraries were prepared by immunoSEQ multiplex PCR; TCRdb keeps only in-frame clonotypes and omits some of them. The table lists tens of thousands of clones, 80% to 95% of them singletons. As for time point: newly diagnosed, previously untreated cHL patient sample. The sequencing input was peripheral blood mononuclear cells (PBMCs). The receptors come from a human donor with classical Hodgkin lymphoma.

The V gene is TRBV7-2, the J gene TRBJ1-5; maybe TRBD1 (6 bases). Germline V gene sequence: CDR1 SGHTA, CDR2 FQGNSA. The CDR3 contains 15 residues. The germline V and J ends were trimmed by 0 bases and 6 bases, with 12 bases remaining between them. The CDR3, as DNA: TGTGCCAGCAGCTTAGCGTCAGGGGTCCGTCAGCCCCAGCATTTT. It specifies CASSLASGVRQPQHF.

The chain couples TRBV18 to TRBJ2-3; tentatively, D is TRBD2 (6 bases). Germline lookup yields CDR1 KGHSH and CDR2 LQKENI. CDR3 size: 15 residues. The V gene lost 1 base and the J gene lost 4 bases, with 12 bases spanning the gap. CDR3 DNA: TGTGCCAGCTCACCACAGGAGGGCCCCGCAGATACGCAGTATTTT. As protein: CASSPQEGPADTQYF. The full variable domain, rest sourced from reference TRBV18 and TRBJ2-3, is NAGVMQNPRHLVRRRGQEARLRCSPMKGHSHVYWYRQLPEEGLKFMVYLQKENIIDESGMPKERFSAEFPKEGPSILRIQQVVRGDSAAYFCASSPQEGPADTQYFGPGTRLTVL.

The chain links TRBV10-1 to TRBJ1-2; 8 nucleotides match TRBD1. The CDR3 has 13 amino acids. V shed 9 bases, J shed 2 bases, and the junction held 5 bases outside the gene matches. CDR1 and CDR2 (germline): WNHNN, SYGVQD (reference sequence). CDR3 coding DNA: TGCGCCAGATCGGACAGGGACAACTATGGCTACACCTTC. Residues: CARSDRDNYGYTF.

The chain couples TRBV6-1 to TRBJ2-5; D is tentatively TRBD1 or TRBD2 (5 bases each). Germline V gives CDR1 MNHNS, CDR2 SASEGT. Trimming pared 6 bases from V and 4 bases from J, leaving 9 bases between. The CDR3 totals 12 residues. The CDR3 DNA is TGTGCCAGCAGGGGGGATGGAGAGACCCAGTACTTC. This translates into CASRGDGETQYF.

This chain connects TRBV7-2 to TRBJ2-1; TRBD2 matches at 8 bases. After removal of 1 base from V and 0 bases from J, the junction contained 2 bases not matched to a gene. The CDR3 consists of 16 residues. Germline V gene sequence: CDR1 SGHTA, CDR2 FQGNSA. The DNA of the CDR3 is TGTGCCAGCAGCTTAGTGGGGACTAGCTCCTACAATGAGCAGTTCTTC. It translates to CASSLVGTSSYNEQFF.

The chain employs TRBV28 and TRBJ1-3; TRBD1 might be the D (6 bases). V was pared by 8 bases and J by 4 bases, with 21 bases between. The CDR3 is made up of 16 amino acids. The germline V gene encodes CDR1 MDHEN and CDR2 SYDVKM. As DNA, the CDR3 is TGTGCCAGCGTCCCTCCCTTAGGACAGTACGGAAACACCATATATTTT. This translates into CASVPPLGQYGNTIYF.

The chain has TRBV6-7 and TRBJ2-3; 10 positions agree with TRBD2. TRBV6-7 belongs to the ORF category, with a function that is uncertain. V shed 5 bases, J shed 2 bases, and the junction held 10 bases outside the gene matches. The CDR3 sequence is 17 residues long. The CDR3 reads CASSPRELAGVTDTQYF. DNA for the CDR3: TGTGCCAGCAGTCCTCGTGAGCTAGCGGGAGTCACAGATACGCAGTATTTT.

This chain links TRBV25-1 with TRBJ1-1, with D perhaps matching TRBD1 (6 bases). The V end was cut by 6 bases, the J end by 6 bases, with 14 bases between. The CDR3 runs 13 residues. The germline V gene has CDR1 MGHDK and CDR2 SYGVNS. The CDR3 protein is CASRQGMWAEAFF. The DNA for the CDR3 is TGTGCCAGCAGGCAGGGGATGTGGGCTGAAGCTTTCTTT.

V usage is TRBV7-2 and J usage is TRBJ1-2, with D possibly matching TRBD1 (5 bases). V was shortened by 4 bases and J by 3 bases, with 9 bases between the two germline ends. This CDR3 has 13 residues. CDR1 and CDR2 from the germline V gene are SGHTA and FQGNSA. The CDR3 nucleotides read TGTGCCAGCAGCTCAGGGTCGGACTATGGCTACACCTTC. This codes for CASSSGSDYGYTF.

The chain's CDR3 is CASSYSGQGSEKLFF. CDR3 DNA: TGTGCCAGCAGTTACTCGGGACAGGGCAGTGAAAAACTGTTTTTT. The chain couples TRBV6-5 to TRBJ1-4, with TRBD1 matching over 9 bases. The CDR3 has 15 amino acids. Per the germline V gene, CDR1 is MNHEY and CDR2 is SVGAGI. V dropped 0 bases and J dropped 7; count of bases not matched to a gene: 3.

V and J are TRBV29-1 and TRBJ1-1; D is uncertain. The germline V gene encodes CDR1 SQVTM and CDR2 ANQGSEA. The V end lost 4 bases, the J end lost 1 base, and 7 bases lay between the germline ends. The CDR3 totals 12 residues. For the CDR3, the DNA is TGCAGCGTTGGACACGGGAACACTGAAGCTTTCTTT. Protein product: CSVGHGNTEAFF.

The chain is built from TRBV6-1 and TRBJ1-5; D is perhaps TRBD1 (5 bases). Trimming took off 5 bases at V and 2 bases at J, with 13 bases between the two ends. In germline, CDR1 is MNHNS, CDR2 SASEGT. The CDR3 consists of 15 residues. CDR3 sequence reads: CASSSVRGGNQPQHF. The DNA for the CDR3 is TGTGCCAGCAGTTCCGTGAGGGGTGGCAATCAGCCCCAGCATTTT.

The gene calls are TRBV6-9 and TRBJ1-5; possible D gene TRBD1, 6 bases. The germline gives CDR1 MNHGY, CDR2 SVAAGI. The CDR3 totals 13 residues. Trimming took 6 bases from V and 7 from J, leaving 13 bases between them. The CDR3 coding sequence is TGTGCCAGCAGCCCACAGGGAATCCAGCCCCAGCATTTT. Translating gives CASSPQGIQPQHF.

The V gene is TRBV14, the J gene TRBJ2-2; D possibly uses TRBD1 or TRBD2 (7 bases each). Germline CDR1 and CDR2: SGHDN and FVKESK. Between the trimmed V and J ends, which lost 4 bases and 3 bases, there was a span of 21 bases. This CDR3 contains 18 residues. CDR3 residues: CASSRKGGTALDTGELFF. As DNA, the CDR3 is TGTGCCAGCAGCCGAAAGGGGGGGACAGCGCTCGACACCGGGGAGCTGTTTTTT.

V gene TRBV6-4 combines with J gene TRBJ2-1; D uncertain. Germline values: CDR1 MRHNA, CDR2 SNTAGT. This CDR3 spans 15 amino acids. The V end lost 3 bases, the J end lost 2 bases, and 11 bases lay between the germline ends. DNA for the CDR3: TGTGCCAGCAGTGAAGGGATTAGGCCCTACAATGAGCAGTTCTTC. As protein: CASSEGIRPYNEQFF.

The rearrangement joins TRBV5-5 to TRBJ2-3; 8 bases map to TRBD1. The germline V gene encodes CDR1 SGHKS and CDR2 YYEKEE (reference sequence). Trimming at V came to 4 bases and at J to 2 bases, leaving 6 bases not matched to a gene. CDR3 length: 15 residues. CDR3 sequence (DNA): TGTGCCAGCAGCCAGGGGGCGCCGTCCACAGATACGCAGTATTTT. This gives the protein CASSQGAPSTDTQYF. The full variable domain, its missing parts supplied by reference TRBV5-5 and TRBJ2-3, is DAGVTQSPTHLIKTRGQQVTLRCSPISGHKSVSWYQQVLGQGPQFIFQYYEKEERGRGNFPDRFSARQFPNYSSELNVNALLLGDSALYLCASSQGAPSTDTQYFGPGTRLTVL.

The chain employs TRBV11-3 and TRBJ2-5; D may correspond to TRBD1 or TRBD2 (7 bases each). The V end lost 1 base, the J end lost 5 bases, and 14 bases lay between the germline ends. Germline-derived CDR1 and CDR2 are SGHNT and YENEEA. This CDR3 contains 15 residues. CDR3 bases: TGTGCCAGCAGCTTAGGGGAGGGGGCCGGGGAGACCCAGTACTTC. It translates to CASSLGEGAGETQYF.

The chain has TRBV15 and TRBJ2-1, with TRBD2 identical over 12 bases. Germline lookup yields CDR1 LNHNV and CDR2 YYDKDF (reference sequence). The CDR3 length is 18 residues. Trimming at V came to 0 bases and at J to 7 bases, leaving 10 bases not matched to a gene. This CDR3 reads CATSRDPLGTSGLNEQFF. DNA for the CDR3: TGTGCCACCAGCAGAGACCCTCTGGGGACTAGCGGGCTAAATGAGCAGTTCTTC.